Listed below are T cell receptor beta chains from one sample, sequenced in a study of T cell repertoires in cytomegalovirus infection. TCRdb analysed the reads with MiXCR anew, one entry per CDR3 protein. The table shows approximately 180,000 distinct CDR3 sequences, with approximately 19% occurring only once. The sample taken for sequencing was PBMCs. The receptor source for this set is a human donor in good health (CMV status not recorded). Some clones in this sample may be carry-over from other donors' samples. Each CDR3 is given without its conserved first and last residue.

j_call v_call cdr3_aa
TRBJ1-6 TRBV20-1 SAKIIGGYNSPLH
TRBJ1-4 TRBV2 ASSETGGEKLF
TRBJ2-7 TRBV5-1 ASSTGTTRRFAEQY
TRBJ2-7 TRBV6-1 ASSPSKAGFPYEQY
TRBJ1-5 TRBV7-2 ASSLAADQPQH
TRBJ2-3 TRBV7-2 ASSSRGVRSTDTQY
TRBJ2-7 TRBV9 ASSVGPRDSYEQY
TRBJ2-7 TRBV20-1 SARSGTPTYEQY
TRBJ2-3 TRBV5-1 ASSLSGPKTDTQY
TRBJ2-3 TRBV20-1 SASPPTSGRAGLTDTQY
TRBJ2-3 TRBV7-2 ASSRGGGSTDTQY
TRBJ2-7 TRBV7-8 ASSFGGKADEQY
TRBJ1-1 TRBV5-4 ASSRVGRATEAF
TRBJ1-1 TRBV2 ASGDRGGTEAF
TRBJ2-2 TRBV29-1 SVERTGKGGELF
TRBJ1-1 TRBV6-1 ASSNDILGAF
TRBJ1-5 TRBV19 ASSVLNQPQH
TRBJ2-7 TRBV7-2 ASSFSGTEAYEQY
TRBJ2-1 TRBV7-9 ASSLGSGGRANEQF
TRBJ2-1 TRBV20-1 SARDRGREQF
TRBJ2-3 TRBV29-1 SVGATGLDTRY
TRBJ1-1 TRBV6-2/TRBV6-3 ASSYQGGGTEAF
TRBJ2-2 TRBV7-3 ASSLAPSGGGGTGELF
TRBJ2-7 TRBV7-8 ASSLEVGPNSEQY
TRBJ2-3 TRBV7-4 ATSQGPADTQY
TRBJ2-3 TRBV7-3 ASSSGLLGNTDTQY
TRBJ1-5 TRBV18 ASSPSILGNQPQH
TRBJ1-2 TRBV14 ASSQTGGLANYGYT
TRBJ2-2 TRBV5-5 ASSYGTVNTGELF
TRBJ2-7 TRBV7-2 ASSFQWVGTKQY
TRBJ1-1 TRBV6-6 ASSPPPRTGGVEAF
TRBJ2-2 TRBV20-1 SARVGGGPTGELF
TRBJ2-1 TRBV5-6 ASSSGRGSYNEQF
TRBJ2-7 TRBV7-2 ASSLAQSYEQY
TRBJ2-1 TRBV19 ASSIDFPGPYNEQF
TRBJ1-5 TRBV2 ASSVSGNSNQPQH
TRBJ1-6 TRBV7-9 ASSLQPSSYNSPLH
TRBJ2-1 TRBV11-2 ASSLAGADNEQF
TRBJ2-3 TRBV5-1 ASSLVGTGSTDTQY
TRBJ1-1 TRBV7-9 ASSLASDRAEAF